The present entry profiles one TCR beta chain with its context. Its antigen is as yet unknown. The sample comes from a study of T cell responses to AZD1222 COVID-19 vaccine. General study findings and limits: Clonal diversity was possibly underestimated, and white British individuals and females predominated among donors.

The method was immunoSEQ multiplex PCR; TCRdb's version includes in-frame clones alone and lacks a portion of them. Altogether 110,000 or so clones are present, 70% to 90% being singletons, with the ten largest covering approximately 6.9%. V lost 4 bases to trimming and J lost 4 bases; unmatched junction nucleotides: 4. This CDR3 is built from 15 residues. Per the germline V gene, CDR1 is SEHNR and CDR2 is FQNEAQ (reference sequence). The TCR sequence derives from an adult who received the AZD1222 COVID-19 vaccine. The chain links TRBV7-9 to TRBJ1-4, with 9 bases aligning to TRBD1. Sample: peripheral blood, taken 28 days after the second AZD1222 dose. The CDR3 is CASSYTGGSNEKLFF. In DNA form, the CDR3 reads TGTGCCAGCAGCTACACAGGGGGCAGTAATGAAAAACTGTTTTTT.